The sequence of this T cell receptor (beta chain) was determined in a study of T-cell reconstitution after alpha-beta-depleted transplantation in children. Unique molecular identifiers were incorporated when the TCRbeta library was constructed. TCRdb recomputed calls from the PCR reads with MiXCR, one row per CDR3 protein. The top ten hold approximately 6% of the sample, which has 200,000 to 300,000 distinct CDR3 sequences, 7.5% to 9.5% seen once. Per the germline V gene, CDR1 is ENHRY and CDR2 is SYGVKD. The CDR3 has 14 amino acids. Trimming left V 9 bases short and J 1 base short, with 13 bases between. General study points: Alpha-beta T cells about two months after transplant reportedly derived from several hundred expanded graft clones. Newly produced T cells mostly provided counts and TCRbeta diversity after one year, as hyperexpanded clones declined. It was surviving recipient T cells and thymic progenitors that gave some patients high TCRbeta diversity at day 60.

This clonotype has a count of ten or more. What it binds is not known. This specimen consisted of PBMCs, mostly from graft donor cells, obtained 180 days after TCRalphabeta/CD19-depleted stem cell transplant. The chain links TRBV10-3 to TRBJ1-5, with D tentatively TRBD1 (6 bases). This TCR was sampled from a male patient aged 10 to 17 who had a stem cell transplant for acute lymphoblastic leukemia, so the T cells may come from the graft donor. The DNA of the CDR3 is TGTGCCATGAGGGGGGAAGGAAGCAATCAGCCCCAGCATTTT. It encodes CAMRGEGSNQPQHF.